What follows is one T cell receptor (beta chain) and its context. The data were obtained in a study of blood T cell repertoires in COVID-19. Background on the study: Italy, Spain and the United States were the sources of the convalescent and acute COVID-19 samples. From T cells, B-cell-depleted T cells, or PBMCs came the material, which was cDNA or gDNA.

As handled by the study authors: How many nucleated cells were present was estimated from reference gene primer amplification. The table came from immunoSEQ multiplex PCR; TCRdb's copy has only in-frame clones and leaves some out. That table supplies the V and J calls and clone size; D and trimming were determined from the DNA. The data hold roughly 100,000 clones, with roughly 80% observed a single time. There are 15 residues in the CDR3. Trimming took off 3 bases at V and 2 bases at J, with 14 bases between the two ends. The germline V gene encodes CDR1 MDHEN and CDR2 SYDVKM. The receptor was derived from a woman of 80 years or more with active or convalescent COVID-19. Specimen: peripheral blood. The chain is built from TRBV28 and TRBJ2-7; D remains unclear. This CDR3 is CASSLFHKKTYEQYF. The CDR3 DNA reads TGTGCCAGCAGTTTGTTTCACAAGAAGACCTACGAGCAGTACTTC.